Listed below are T cell receptor beta chains from one sample, sequenced in a study of technical replicates of blood from a few donors. Sequenced by immunoSEQ multiplex PCR; TCRdb stores in-frame clones only, minus some. Among 15,000 to 20,000 clones, 80% to 90% were seen once, and the ten largest hold roughly 13%. Input material: PBMCs. The receptors originated from a human donor in good health. The CDR3 runs from the conserved cysteine through the conserved F or W. Each record gives: D gene, J gene, V gene, clone size, CDR3 protein, CDR3 DNA. The D gene is left open where the match is weak. The size of a clone is reported for some rows only, either as once, few or many, or as a class for expanded clones.

TRBD2 | TRBJ2-5 | TRBV7-2 | - | CASSLRLAGRETQYF | TGTGCCAGCAGCTTAAGACTAGCGGGACGAGAGACCCAGTACTTC
TRBD1 | TRBJ2-5 | TRBV19 | - | CASSIQGVETQYF | TGTGCCAGTAGTATTCAGGGGGTCGAGACCCAGTACTTC
- | TRBJ2-5 | TRBV19 | - | CASSPMIGGPKTQYF | TGTGCCAGTAGTCCCATGATAGGAGGGCCGAAGACCCAGTACTTC
- | TRBJ1-1 | TRBV7-9 | few | CASSFGTITEAFF | TGTGCCAGCAGCTTTGGCACGATCACTGAAGCTTTCTTT
- | TRBJ1-4 | TRBV2 | - | CASSEGYRDGGKLFF | TGTGCCAGCAGTGAAGGTTACAGGGACGGAGGAAAACTGTTTTTT
- | TRBJ2-3 | TRBV19 | - | CASSYLGTGLDTQYF | TGTGCCAGTAGTTATCTGGGGACTGGGCTGGATACGCAGTATTTT
TRBD1 | TRBJ2-3 | TRBV5-1 | once | CASSSGGTGKRDTQYF | TGCGCCAGCAGCTCAGGCGGGACAGGGAAAAGAGATACGCAGTATTTT
- | TRBJ2-3 | TRBV28 | - | CASTPSPGGQADTQYF | TGTGCCAGCACCCCGTCCCCGGGGGGACAGGCCGATACGCAGTATTTT
TRBD1 | TRBJ2-7 | TRBV6-5 | - | CASSYGPGGYEQYF | TGTGCCAGCAGTTACGGGCCAGGGGGCTACGAGCAGTACTTC
- | TRBJ1-5 | TRBV10-3 | - | CAISLGEVGQPQHF | TGTGCCATCAGTCTGGGGGAGGTCGGCCAGCCCCAGCATTTT
TRBD2 | TRBJ2-3 | TRBV10-3 | - | CAISEPTSGSPEDTQYF | TGTGCCATCAGTGAACCGACTAGCGGGTCCCCGGAAGATACGCAGTATTTT
TRBD1 | TRBJ1-2 | TRBV4-2 | - | CASSQDLGTGVGRGYTF | TGTGCCAGCAGCCAAGATCTGGGGACAGGGGTCGGTCGTGGCTACACCTTC
- | TRBJ2-6 | TRBV2 | - | CASKLTGTGANVLTF | TGTGCCAGCAAACTGACAGGAACCGGGGCCAACGTCCTGACTTTC
TRBD2 | TRBJ2-3 | TRBV10-3 | - | CAISETSGLTDTQYF | TGTGCCATCAGTGAGACTAGCGGGCTAACAGATACGCAGTATTTT
- | TRBJ2-5 | TRBV4-1 | - | CASSQGRGTNQETQYF | TGCGCCAGCAGCCAAGGTAGGGGGACCAACCAAGAGACCCAGTACTTC
- | TRBJ2-5 | TRBV29-1 | - | CSVVGQGFEAQYF | TGCAGCGTTGTGGGTCAGGGGTTTGAGGCCCAGTACTTC
TRBD1 | TRBJ2-1 | TRBV5-6 | - | CASSLDRTSSYNEQFF | TGTGCCAGCAGCCTGGACAGGACGAGCTCCTACAATGAGCAGTTCTTC
TRBD1 | TRBJ2-1 | TRBV11-2 | once | CASSLRQGIGNEQFF | TGTGCCAGCAGCCTCCGACAGGGTATCGGCAATGAGCAGTTCTTC
- | TRBJ2-6 | TRBV6-4 | - | CASSQGLGANVLTF | TGTGCCAGCAGTCAGGGATTGGGGGCCAACGTCCTGACTTTC
TRBD2 | TRBJ2-3 | TRBV27 | - | CASSSLGTSGQDTQYF | TGTGCCAGCAGCAGCCTCGGGACTAGCGGGCAAGATACGCAGTATTTT
TRBD2 | TRBJ2-1 | TRBV27 | once | CASSLSTGGHNEQFF | TGTGCCAGCAGTTTGTCAACGGGAGGGCACAATGAGCAGTTCTTC
TRBD2 | TRBJ2-7 | TRBV5-6 | - | CASSIRTSGRAIPYYEQYF | TGTGCCAGCAGCATAAGGACTAGCGGGAGGGCCATCCCCTACTACGAGCAGTACTTC
TRBD2 | TRBJ2-1 | TRBV4-2 | - | CASSHSWREGSYNEQFF | TGTGCCAGCAGCCATTCCTGGCGGGAGGGTTCCTACAATGAGCAGTTCTTC
TRBD1 | TRBJ1-5 | TRBV28 | - | CASIPRGQGRGQPQHF | TGTGCCAGCATCCCAAGGGGGCAGGGCCGGGGTCAGCCCCAGCATTTT
- | TRBJ2-2 | TRBV14 | - | CASSQVQEVAGELFF | TGTGCCAGCAGCCAAGTCCAGGAAGTGGCCGGGGAGCTGTTTTTT
- | TRBJ2-1 | TRBV5-1 | - | CASSLVSEGHNEQFF | TGCGCCAGCAGCTTGGTTAGCGAGGGTCATAATGAGCAGTTCTTC
- | TRBJ2-5 | TRBV2 | - | CASSERPYGETQYF | TGTGCCAGCAGTGAGAGACCTTACGGGGAGACCCAGTACTTC
TRBD1 | TRBJ2-7 | TRBV19 | - | CASSTPWTGLIYEQYF | TGTGCCAGTAGTACCCCCTGGACAGGGCTCATTTACGAGCAGTACTTC
- | TRBJ2-5 | TRBV30 | - | CAWSRGIQETQYF | TGTGCCTGGTCCAGGGGTATTCAGGAGACCCAGTACTTC
TRBD2 | TRBJ2-2 | TRBV5-1 | - | CASSLSGRDTGELFF | TGCGCCAGCAGCCTTAGCGGGAGGGACACCGGGGAGCTGTTTTTT
- | TRBJ1-1 | TRBV7-7 | few | CASSLANPLRTEAFF | TGTGCCAGCAGCTTAGCAAACCCACTAAGGACTGAAGCTTTCTTT
- | TRBJ1-1 | TRBV4-1 | - | CASSQDRTGGDTEAFF | TGCGCCAGCAGCCAAGATAGAACAGGTGGGGACACTGAAGCTTTCTTT
- | TRBJ1-1 | TRBV5-5 | - | CASSLEDRGNEAFF | TGTGCCAGCAGCTTGGAGGACAGAGGGAATGAAGCTTTCTTT
- | TRBJ1-1 | TRBV18 | once | CASSPSGQSEAFF | TGTGCCAGCTCACCATCTGGCCAGTCTGAAGCTTTCTTT
TRBD2 | TRBJ2-1 | TRBV19 | - | CASSLLTSGSNEQFF | TGTGCCAGTAGCCTCCTGACTAGCGGGAGTAATGAGCAGTTCTTC
- | TRBJ1-1 | TRBV5-1 | - | CASSFGGMNTEAFF | TGCGCCAGCAGCTTCGGGGGGATGAACACTGAAGCTTTCTTT
TRBD1 | TRBJ2-7 | TRBV4-1 | - | CASSQEPGQGYEQYF | TGCGCCAGCAGCCAAGAGCCAGGACAGGGCTACGAGCAGTACTTC
- | TRBJ2-6 | TRBV29-1 | - | CSVTGGSGANVLTF | TGCAGCGTCACAGGCGGCTCTGGGGCCAACGTCCTGACTTTC
- | TRBJ2-5 | TRBV28 | - | CASSTIAPVAPYF | TGTGCCAGCAGCACAATCGCTCCCGTTGCACCGTACTTC
TRBD1 | TRBJ1-1 | TRBV7-9 | - | CASSRDREAEAFF | TGTGCCAGCAGCCGGGACAGGGAAGCTGAAGCTTTCTTT
- | TRBJ1-4 | TRBV10-3 | - | CAISESGRVNEKLFF | TGTGCCATCAGTGAGTCAGGCAGGGTTAATGAAAAACTGTTTTTT
- | TRBJ2-5 | TRBV5-6 | - | CASSLRGAETQYF | TGTGCCAGCAGCTTGCGGGGGGCAGAGACCCAGTACTTC
- | TRBJ2-5 | TRBV5-4 | - | CASSLVLGLQETQYF | TGTGCCAGCAGCTTGGTTTTGGGGCTCCAAGAGACCCAGTACTTC
- | TRBJ2-6 | TRBV6-1 | - | CASSEALTGVLTF | TGTGCCAGCAGTGAAGCGCTTACGGGGGTCCTGACTTTC
- | TRBJ1-1 | TRBV10-3 | - | CATQRGAENTEAFF | TGTGCCACCCAGCGGGGGGCCGAGAACACTGAAGCTTTCTTT
- | TRBJ2-5 | TRBV6-1 | - | CATSLGLDQETQYF | TGTGCCACCTCATTGGGACTCGACCAAGAGACCCAGTACTTC
- | TRBJ1-1 | TRBV19 | - | CARKREGKNTEAFF | TGTGCCAGAAAGAGAGAGGGAAAGAACACTGAAGCTTTCTTT
TRBD1 | TRBJ2-3 | TRBV2 | - | CASRGVRTGGALSTDTQYF | TGTGCCAGCAGGGGCGTAAGGACAGGGGGCGCCTTGTCCACAGATACGCAGTATTTT
- | TRBJ2-5 | TRBV7-7 | - | CASSLGAGLGQETQYF | TGTGCCAGCAGCTTAGGAGCAGGTCTCGGCCAAGAGACCCAGTACTTC
- | TRBJ1-1 | TRBV29-1 | - | CSAGVRKLNTEAFF | TGCAGCGCCGGGGTGAGGAAATTGAACACTGAAGCTTTCTTT
TRBD2 | TRBJ2-1 | TRBV5-1 | - | CASSSGLAGVLEQFF | TGCGCCAGCAGCTCCGGACTAGCGGGAGTGCTTGAGCAGTTCTTC